These T cell receptor beta chains were read from a single sample in a study of CD8 T cells in Susac syndrome. In TCRdb, the immunoSEQ multiplex PCR reads were re-called with MiXCR into one record per CDR3 protein. The table includes approximately 110,000 distinct CDR3 sequences, approximately 96% detected once. Material for sequencing was CD4+ T cells from PBMCs. These receptors were obtained from a human donor in good health. CDR3s include the opening cysteine and the closing phenylalanine or tryptophan. D genes are given only for firm matches. Clone size is given for some rows only: seen once, a few or many times, or a class if the clone is expanded.

>once|TRBV5-1|16|.|TRBJ2-2
CASSPGAGWDTGELFF
TGCGCCAGCAGCCCTGGTGCGGGGTGGGACACCGGGGAGCTGTTTTTT
>.|TRBV7-2|14|TRBD1|TRBJ2-7
CASSQRTGSYEQYF
TGTGCCAGCAGCCAGAGGACAGGATCCTACGAGCAGTACTTC
>.|TRBV5-6|14|.|TRBJ2-7
CASSLRRGYYEQYF
TGTGCCAGCAGCTTGCGGCGAGGTTACTACGAGCAGTACTTC
>.|TRBV29-1|14|.|TRBJ1-5
CSVGEGGSNQPQHF
TGCAGCGTTGGAGAAGGGGGGAGCAATCAGCCCCAGCATTTT
>.|TRBV6-5|15|.|TRBJ2-5
CASSYSESARETQYF
TGTGCCAGCAGTTACTCGGAAAGCGCGAGGGAGACCCAGTACTTC
>.|TRBV12-3/TRBV12-4|12|.|TRBJ1-2
CASSPRDYGYTF
TGTGCCAGCAGCCCCCGCGACTATGGCTACACCTTC
>.|TRBV18|13|.|TRBJ2-7
CASSPNRKNEQYF
TGTGCCAGCTCACCAAACAGGAAAAACGAGCAGTACTTC
>once|TRBV29-1|14|TRBD1|TRBJ1-2
CSVPADRGDYGYTF
TGCAGCGTTCCCGCGGACAGGGGTGACTATGGCTACACCTTC
>.|TRBV11-2|19|TRBD2|TRBJ2-1
CASSFSGLAGGVPYNEQFF
TGTGCCAGCAGCTTTTCGGGCCTAGCGGGGGGCGTACCCTACAATGAGCAGTTCTTC
>.|TRBV29-1|12|TRBD1|TRBJ2-1
CSARTGWDEQFF
TGCAGCGCTAGGACAGGGTGGGATGAGCAGTTCTTC
>.|TRBV29-1|14|TRBD1|TRBJ2-1
CSAVTRGRVDEQFF
TGCAGCGCCGTTACTAGGGGGCGGGTCGATGAGCAGTTCTTC
>.|TRBV9|16|.|TRBJ2-7
CASSVVPDGSSYEQYF
TGTGCCAGCAGCGTAGTCCCTGACGGTAGCTCCTACGAGCAGTACTTC
>.|TRBV18|15|.|TRBJ1-1
CASSPIQGGDTEAFF
TGTGCCAGCTCACCCATACAGGGTGGGGACACTGAAGCTTTCTTT
>.|TRBV3-1|17|.|TRBJ2-1
CASSGGLTPRTYNEQFF
TGTGCCAGCAGCGGGGGGCTAACGCCAAGGACTTACAATGAGCAGTTCTTC
>.|TRBV19|17|.|TRBJ2-3
CASSIEDPIGRPDTQYF
TGTGCCAGTAGTATAGAAGACCCAATAGGGCGCCCAGATACGCAGTATTTT
>.|TRBV7-3|14|TRBD1|TRBJ2-4
CASSNGGDRVTQYF
TGTGCCAGCAGCAACGGAGGGGACAGGGTAACTCAGTACTTC
>.|TRBV5-1|15|TRBD1|TRBJ2-7
CASSYEQGTTYEQYF
TGCGCCAGCAGCTATGAACAGGGGACCACCTACGAGCAGTACTTC
>.|TRBV5-4|14|TRBD2|TRBJ2-1
CASSLGGRGNEQFF
TGTGCCAGCAGCTTGGGAGGGAGGGGTAATGAGCAGTTCTTC
>.|TRBV5-1|14|.|TRBJ2-7
CASSMRVSSYEQYF
TGCGCCAGCAGCATGAGGGTGAGCTCCTACGAGCAGTACTTC
>.|TRBV3-1|15|TRBD1|TRBJ1-2
CASSFQTQTGGGYTF
TGTGCCAGCAGCTTTCAAACCCAGACAGGGGGAGGCTACACCTTC
>.|TRBV12-3/TRBV12-4|17|.|TRBJ2-6
CASSFGQQVSGANVLTF
TGTGCCAGCAGTTTTGGGCAACAGGTCTCTGGGGCCAACGTCCTGACTTTC
>once|TRBV5-1|12|.|TRBJ2-3
CASSFPTDTQYF
TGCGCCAGCAGCTTCCCCACAGATACGCAGTATTTT
>.|TRBV12-3/TRBV12-4|11|.|TRBJ2-7
CASSFSYEQYF
TGTGCCAGCAGTTTCTCCTACGAGCAGTACTTC
>.|TRBV6-6|15|TRBD2|TRBJ2-3
CASSQPRGGTDTQYF
TGTGCCAGCAGCCAACCACGGGGGGGTACAGATACGCAGTATTTT
>.|TRBV12-3/TRBV12-4|12|.|TRBJ2-5
CASSFYGETQYF
TGTGCCAGCAGTTTTTACGGGGAGACCCAGTACTTC
>.|TRBV28|16|.|TRBJ2-2
CASSLYSPPNTGELFF
TGTGCCAGCAGTTTATATTCCCCCCCGAACACCGGGGAGCTGTTTTTT
>.|TRBV11-1|12|.|TRBJ1-1
CASSLMTAEAFF
TGTGCCAGCAGCTTAATGACGGCTGAAGCTTTCTTT
>.|TRBV12-3/TRBV12-4|13|.|TRBJ2-5
CASKSTGKETQYF
TGTGCCAGCAAGAGCACAGGGAAAGAGACCCAGTACTTC
>.|TRBV20-1|13|.|TRBJ1-2
CSATGTGDYGYTF
TGCAGTGCTACCGGGACGGGGGATTATGGCTACACCTTC
>.|TRBV7-8|13|.|TRBJ2-5
CASSPPMIETQYF
TGTGCCAGCAGCCCACCTATGATTGAGACCCAGTACTTC
>once|TRBV28|15|TRBD1|TRBJ2-7
CASTNRGLHSYEQYF
TGTGCCAGCACCAACAGGGGGCTCCACTCCTACGAGCAGTACTTC
>.|TRBV4-2|15|.|TRBJ2-7
CASSQDPQDGYEQYF
TGTGCCAGCAGCCAAGATCCCCAGGATGGGTACGAGCAGTACTTC
>.|TRBV28|14|.|TRBJ2-2
CASSSTGNAGELFF
TGTGCCAGCAGTTCAACAGGGAACGCCGGGGAGCTGTTTTTT
>.|TRBV4-1|16|.|TRBJ1-2
CASSHTGTISNYGYTF
TGCGCCAGCAGCCACACCGGGACAATCTCTAACTATGGCTACACCTTC
>.|TRBV12-3/TRBV12-4|12|.|TRBJ2-3
CASAASTDTQYF
TGTGCCAGCGCGGCTAGCACAGATACGCAGTATTTT
>.|TRBV18|15|TRBD1|TRBJ2-1
CASSPPGTGVNEQFF
TGTGCCAGCTCACCACCCGGGACAGGGGTCAATGAGCAGTTCTTC
>.|TRBV23-1|15|.|TRBJ1-2
CASSRQLSGARGYTF
TGCGCCAGCAGTCGGCAGTTGTCGGGGGCGCGGGGCTACACCTTC
>.|TRBV28|16|.|TRBJ2-4
CASSYPWEGARNIQYF
TGTGCCAGCAGTTATCCATGGGAGGGGGCTAGAAACATTCAGTACTTC
>.|TRBV3-1|15|.|TRBJ2-7
CASTPGHPGSYEQYF
TGTGCCAGCACCCCGGGACACCCTGGGTCCTACGAGCAGTACTTC
>.|TRBV4-3|13|.|TRBJ1-2
CASSQEGFYGYTF
TGCGCCAGCAGCCAAGAAGGGTTCTATGGCTACACCTTC
>.|TRBV20-1|12|.|TRBJ2-5
CSASSWQETQYF
TGCAGTGCTAGTTCCTGGCAAGAGACCCAGTACTTC
>.|TRBV11-2|12|TRBD1|TRBJ2-7
CATSGGLNEQYF
TGTGCTACCTCAGGGGGCCTAAACGAGCAGTACTTC
>.|TRBV19|14|.|TRBJ2-3
CASSVPSLGDTQYF
TGTGCCAGTAGTGTCCCTAGCCTAGGAGATACGCAGTATTTT
>.|TRBV30|14|TRBD2|TRBJ2-5
CAWSRGGPQETQYF
TGTGCCTGGAGTCGCGGGGGGCCCCAAGAGACCCAGTACTTC
>.|TRBV9|20|TRBD1|TRBJ2-4
CASSVGRDSDRNIAKNIQYF
TGTGCCAGCAGCGTAGGCAGGGACAGCGACCGGAATATAGCCAAAAACATTCAGTACTTC
>.|TRBV5-1|13|TRBD1|TRBJ2-7
CASSRDRAHEQYF
TGCGCCAGCAGCCGGGACAGGGCCCACGAGCAGTACTTC
>.|TRBV4-2|16|TRBD2|TRBJ2-3
CASSLAGTSGTDTQYF
TGTGCCAGCAGCCTAGCTGGGACTAGCGGCACAGATACGCAGTATTTT
>.|TRBV11-2|13|.|TRBJ1-1
CASSYDAGTEAFF
TGTGCCAGCAGCTACGACGCGGGTACTGAAGCTTTCTTT
>.|TRBV4-3|15|.|TRBJ1-1
CASSQAGGRNTEAFF
TGCGCCAGCAGCCAAGCGGGCGGACGGAACACTGAAGCTTTCTTT
>.|TRBV7-9|14|.|TRBJ2-6
CASDGDSGANVLTF
TGTGCCAGCGACGGGGACTCTGGGGCCAACGTCCTGACTTTC
>few|TRBV25-1|14|TRBD1|TRBJ2-7
CASPGGQGRYEQYF
TGTGCCTCCCCGGGGGGACAGGGAAGGTACGAGCAGTACTTC
>.|TRBV5-1|14|TRBD1|TRBJ2-2
CASSPGQGTGELFF
TGCGCCAGCAGCCCCGGACAGGGGACCGGGGAGCTGTTTTTT
>once|TRBV12-3/TRBV12-4|17|TRBD2|TRBJ2-1
CASSLKVAGVRYNEQFF
TGTGCCAGCAGTCTCAAGGTCGCGGGAGTACGGTACAATGAGCAGTTCTTC
>.|TRBV29-1|13|TRBD2|TRBJ2-3
CSVVVGGLDTQYF
TGCAGCGTTGTCGTGGGAGGGTTAGATACGCAGTATTTT
>.|TRBV6-6|15|TRBD1|TRBJ2-3
CASRQSGQGADTQYF
TGTGCCAGCAGACAATCGGGACAGGGGGCAGATACGCAGTATTTT
>.|TRBV7-2|13|.|TRBJ1-1
CASSPRDHQEAFF
TGTGCCAGCAGCCCGCGGGACCACCAGGAAGCTTTCTTT